The 25 T cell receptor beta chains below all came from one sample that was sequenced in a study of cytomegalovirus exposure and HLA in healthy donors. Primers: 60 Vbeta forward and 13 Jbeta reverse. Method: immunoSEQ multiplex PCR; TCRdb's copy keeps in-frame clones and lacks some. The sample shows a few hundred thousand clones, about 79% of them seen only once. Sequences were obtained from PBMCs. All receptors derive from a man aged 18 to 35 in good health and CMV-seronegative.

The chain employs TRBV11-2 and TRBJ1-6; the match to TRBD1 covers 9 bases. The CDR3 covers 14 residues. CDR1 SGHAT and CDR2 FQNNGV come from the germline V gene. Trimming removed 6 bases from V and 10 bases from J; junction bases left unmatched: 7. The CDR3 DNA sequence: TGTGCCAGCAGAATACAGGGGGCGAAATCACCCCTCCACTTT. This codes for CASRIQGAKSPLHF. Filled out from reference TRBV11-2 and TRBJ1-6, the complete variable domain reads EAGVAQSPRYKIIEKRQSVAFWCNPISGHATLYWYQQILGQGPKLLIQFQNNGVVDDSQLPKDRFSAERLKGVDSTLKIQPAKLEDSAVYLCASRIQGAKSPLHFGNGTRLTVT.

This clone was recorded once. This chain connects TRBV4-2 to TRBJ1-2; D perhaps matches TRBD1 (5 bases). V was cut by 4 bases and J by 1 base, with 13 bases left in between. Germline V gene data show CDR1 as LGHNA and CDR2 as YNFKEQ. The CDR3 consists of 15 residues. The CDR3 nucleotides read TGTGCCAGCAGCCCACATCAGACAGTTAACTATGGCTACACCTTC. Translating it yields CASSPHQTVNYGYTF.

This clone has only a few counts. V usage is TRBV25-1 and J usage is TRBJ2-7, with TRBD1 as a possible D gene (6 bases). Germline values: CDR1 MGHDK, CDR2 SYGVNS. V lost 2 bases and J 5 bases, leaving 13 bases between the germline ends. The CDR3 runs to 14 residues. The CDR3 sequence is CASSETTGKDEQYF. The CDR3 nucleotides read TGTGCCAGCAGTGAAACAACAGGGAAAGACGAGCAGTACTTC.

Only one count was recorded for this clone. This chain uses TRBV4-3 with TRBJ2-5; 12 nucleotides align to TRBD1. Germline V gene lookup returns CDR1 LGHNA and CDR2 YSLEER. The CDR3 is made up of 15 amino acids. V was pared by 6 bases and J by 4 bases, with 6 bases of the junction left unmatched. CDR3 coding DNA: TGCGCCAGCAGTCCGGGACAGGGGGCATCAGAGACCCAGTACTTC. Translation gives CASSPGQGASETQYF.

In regard to this clone: At one end the junction does not follow the germline gene, possibly because of a read error. The V gene is TRBV7-7, the J gene TRBJ2-3; possibly TRBD2 for D (6 bases). Germline loops: CDR1 SSHAT, CDR2 FNYEAQ (reference sequence). The CDR3 has 16 residues. The CDR3 region is CASSLALGLSTDTQYF. The CDR3, as DNA: TGTGCTAGCAGCTTAGCCTTGGGACTGAGCACAGATACGCAGTATTTT. The full variable domain, completed using reference TRBV7-7 and TRBJ2-3, is GAGVSQSPRYKVTKRGQDVTLRCDPISSHATLYWYQQALGQGPEFLTYFNYEAQPDKSGLPSDRFSAERPEGSISTLTIQRTEQRDSAMYRCASSLALGLSTDTQYFGPGTRLTVL.

The J gene is TRBJ1-2, the V gene TRBV7-9, with D perhaps TRBD1 (5 bases). Germline lookup yields CDR1 SEHNR and CDR2 FQNEAQ (reference sequence). This CDR3 has 13 residues. Trimming removed 3 bases at V and 8 bases at J, with 13 bases between. DNA of the CDR3: TGTGCCAGCAGCTTGGCAGACAGTGGCGGCTACACCTTC. Translating gives CASSLADSGGYTF.

V is TRBV30 and J is TRBJ2-5; TRBD2 might be the D (5 bases). Germline CDR1 is GTSNPN and CDR2 is SVGIG (reference sequence). This CDR3 region has 12 residues. Trimming left V 4 bases short and J 5 bases short, with 11 bases between. The CDR3 nucleotides read TGTGCCTGGACACGGGGTCGGGAGACCCAGTACTTC. Its protein product is CAWTRGRETQYF.

The chain uses TRBV2 and TRBJ2-7, with D hard to call. Germline CDR1 reads SNHLY; CDR2 reads FYNNEI. The CDR3 is 13 residues long. V shed 4 bases and J shed 6 bases, with 13 bases lying between them. The CDR3 spells CASSVRRVVEQYF. Here the CDR3 DNA reads TGTGCCAGCAGTGTCCGCCGAGTAGTCGAGCAGTACTTC.

This sequence joins TRBV27 and TRBJ1-4, with TRBD1 identical over 7 bases. The germline V gene encodes CDR1 MNHEY and CDR2 SMNVEV (reference sequence). V lost 4 bases to trimming and J lost 8 bases; unmatched junction nucleotides: 7. The CDR3 is 14 amino acids. CDR3 sequence reads: CASSSQGGREKLFF. CDR3 in DNA: TGTGCCAGCAGTTCCCAGGGGGGTCGGGAAAAACTGTTTTTT.

This chain connects TRBV29-1 to TRBJ1-5, with D possibly matching TRBD1 (6 bases). Trimming shortened V by 6 bases and J by 7 bases, and 16 bases separated the two germline ends. The CDR3 has 13 amino acids. Germline V gives CDR1 SQVTM, CDR2 ANQGSEA. The CDR3 DNA reads TGCAGCGTCATAGCGGGGGCAGGGCAGCCCCAGCATTTT. Its translation: CSVIAGAGQPQHF.

This clone was detected a few times. The chain's CDR3 is CASSPWGQSRTETQYF. The CDR3 DNA reads TGTGCCAGCTCACCATGGGGGCAGTCCCGGACCGAGACCCAGTACTTC. The chain uses TRBV18 and TRBJ2-5, with a tentative D call TRBD1 (6 bases). Germline values: CDR1 KGHSH, CDR2 LQKENI. The CDR3 loop spans 16 amino acids. Trimming stripped 2 bases from V and 5 bases from J, with 18 bases between.

The CDR3 nucleotides read TGTGCCATCAGGAATCCTAGCGGGGGGACAGATACGCAGTATTTT. This sequence encodes CAIRNPSGGTDTQYF. The genes are TRBV10-3 and TRBJ2-3, with 11 bases identical to TRBD2. The CDR3 is 15 residues long. From germline, CDR1 is ENHRY and CDR2 SYGVKD. With 6 bases clipped from V and 3 bases from J, the junction kept 5 bases outside the gene matches.

This clone showed up just a few times. The chain has TRBV5-5 and TRBJ2-1; 12 bases match TRBD2. J gave up 10 bases and V 6 bases, and 17 bases lay outside the gene matches. This CDR3 comprises 17 residues. Germline V gives CDR1 SGHKS, CDR2 YYEKEE (reference sequence). The CDR3 loop is CASTPNPGLAGPGEQFF. Here the CDR3 DNA reads TGTGCCAGCACCCCAAACCCTGGACTAGCGGGACCGGGGGAGCAGTTCTTC.

The chain is built from TRBV5-4 and TRBJ2-1, with TRBD2 identical over 8 bases. Germline lookup yields CDR1 SGHNT and CDR2 YYREEE (reference sequence). There are 16 residues in the CDR3. The ends lost 1 base at V and 5 bases at J; junction bases unmatched: 8. This CDR3 reads CASSLRSGGVNNEQFF. The CDR3 nucleotides read TGTGCCAGCAGCTTGCGGAGCGGGGGAGTTAACAATGAGCAGTTCTTC.

The chain is built from TRBV5-6 and TRBJ2-6, with TRBD2 as a possible D gene (6 bases). The CDR3 sequence is 14 residues long. The ends were cut back, 1 base at V and 9 bases at J, with 11 bases in the middle. Germline CDR1 SGHDT, CDR2 YYEEEE. The CDR3 loop reads CASSLTSNHNVLTF. The CDR3, as DNA: TGTGCCAGCAGCTTGACTAGCAACCACAACGTCCTGACTTTC. The variable domain in full, with the rest retrieved from reference TRBV5-6 and TRBJ2-6, is DAGVTQSPTHLIKTRGQQVTLRCSPKSGHDTVSWYQQALGQGPQFIFQYYEEEERQRGNFPDRFSGHQFPNYSSELNVNALLLGDSALYLCASSLTSNHNVLTFGAGSRLTVL.

Ten or more counts support this clone. The CDR3: CAWSVLRTGGYGYTF. The CDR3 DNA reads TGTGCCTGGAGTGTACTCCGGACAGGCGGCTATGGCTACACCTTC. The J gene is TRBJ1-2, the V gene TRBV30; 7 bases are shared with TRBD1. This CDR3 region has 15 residues. CDR1 is GTSNPN, CDR2 SVGIG, per germline (reference sequence). V gave up 0 bases and J gave up 4 bases; unmatched junction bases: 8. The entire variable domain, with the rest obtained from reference TRBV30 and TRBJ1-2, is as follows: SQTIHQWPATLVQPVGSPLSLECTVEGTSNPNLYWYRQAAGRGLQLLFYSVGIGQISSEVPQNLSASRPQDRQFILSSKKLLLSDSGFYLCAWSVLRTGGYGYTFGSGTRLTVV.

The chain carries TRBV19 and TRBJ1-1; D unclear. This CDR3 spans 15 amino acids. From germline, CDR1 is LNHDA and CDR2 SQIVND (reference sequence). The V end lost 1 base, the J end lost 1 base, and 10 bases lay between the germline ends. CDR3 coding DNA: TGTGCCAGTAGTATAGGAAACCCCGGGAACACTGAAGCTTTCTTT. Protein sequence: CASSIGNPGNTEAFF.

The chain carries TRBV7-3 and TRBJ2-1; D is possibly TRBD1 (6 bases). Trimming pared 5 bases from V and 2 bases from J, leaving 19 bases between. Germline assignment: CDR1 SGHTA and CDR2 FQGTGA. This CDR3 is built from 17 residues. The DNA of the CDR3 is TGTGCCAGCAGCGTAAATGGGGGCCACCACGCCTACAATGAGCAGTTCTTC. This codes for CASSVNGGHHAYNEQFF.

The table lists this clone with a few counts. The J gene is TRBJ1-1, the V gene TRBV5-1; 9 bases map to TRBD1. Germline lookup yields CDR1 SGHRS and CDR2 YFSETQ. CDR3 length equals 15 residues. With V trimmed by 0 bases and J by 2 bases, 2 bases remained unmatched. CDR3 in amino acids: CASSLVTGGNTEAFF. As DNA, the CDR3 is TGCGCCAGCAGCTTGGTAACAGGGGGCAACACTGAAGCTTTCTTT. Supplemented by reference TRBV5-1 and TRBJ1-1, the full variable domain reads KAGVTQTPRYLIKTRGQQVTLSCSPISGHRSVSWYQQTPGQGLQFLFEYFSETQRNKGNFPGRFSGRQFSNSRSEMNVSTLELGDSALYLCASSLVTGGNTEAFFGQGTRLTVV.

Concerning this clone itself: An end of the junction differs from the germline gene, which may be a read error. This chain connects TRBV7-9 to TRBJ2-7; D unresolved. The CDR3 has 12 amino acids. In germline, CDR1 is SEHNR, CDR2 FQNEAQ (reference sequence). The DNA of the CDR3 is TGTTCCAGCAGCTTACAATCCTACGAGCAGTACTTC. It is translated as CSSSLQSYEQYF.

V is TRBV28 and J is TRBJ2-7; 7 nucleotides align to TRBD1. V gave up 7 bases and J gave up 3 bases; unmatched junction bases: 9. CDR3 length: 14 amino acids. Germline lookup yields CDR1 MDHEN and CDR2 SYDVKM. The CDR3 DNA follows: TGTGCCAGCAAGACAACGGGACAGTACTACGAGCAGTACTTC. It encodes CASKTTGQYYEQYF.

The chain combines TRBV9 with TRBJ1-1; TRBD1 matches 10 bases. Germline-derived CDR1 and CDR2 are SGDLS and YYNGEE. V trimming: 3 bases; J trimming: 5 bases; junction bases outside the gene matches: 13. CDR3 length: 17 residues. The chain's CDR3 is CASSEDSGQGMTTEAFF. In DNA form, the CDR3 reads TGTGCCAGCAGCGAGGACTCGGGACAGGGGATGACAACTGAAGCTTTCTTT.

This chain links TRBV7-9 with TRBJ1-4; D is perhaps TRBD1 (6 bases). The CDR3 length is 13 residues. Germline CDR1 SEHNR, CDR2 FQNEAQ (reference sequence). Deletions cut 5 bases from V and 5 bases from J, with 9 bases between. This chain's CDR3 is CASSDRLNEKLFF. For the CDR3, the DNA is TGTGCCAGCAGCGACAGGCTAAATGAAAAACTGTTTTTT.

The genes are TRBV27 and TRBJ2-4, with 12 nucleotides matching TRBD2. Trimming cost V 6 bases and J 0 bases; bases outside gene matches: 9. This CDR3 has 18 residues. Per the germline V gene, CDR1 is MNHEY and CDR2 is SMNVEV (reference sequence). CDR3 residues: CASRASGRAPLAKNIQYF. The CDR3, as DNA: TGTGCCAGCAGGGCTAGCGGGAGGGCCCCACTAGCCAAAAACATTCAGTACTTC.

The chain is built from TRBV9 and TRBJ1-1; TRBD1 might be the D (5 bases). Germline CDR1 and CDR2: SGDLS and YYNGEE. Trimming cost V 4 bases and J 3 bases, with 13 bases left between them. This CDR3 spans 14 amino acids. This chain's CDR3 is CASSSGGVDTEAFF. DNA for the CDR3: TGTGCCAGCAGCTCGGGGGGAGTAGACACTGAAGCTTTCTTT.